The T cell receptor beta chain described here comes from a study of blood T cells in healthy people across ages. Study results and caveats: Donor CMV status, an unknown factor, possibly confounded changes in expanded clonotypes.

There are 15 residues in the CDR3. V was clipped by 7 bases and J by 4 bases; unmatched bases: 11. Germline V gene sequence: CDR1 MNHEY, CDR2 SVGEGT. This clonotype came up many times. Antigen: not known. A J-beta primer mix and a sample-barcoded 5' primer were used in a second PCR of about 6 to 12 cycles. TCRdb recomputed calls from the 5' RACE reads with MiXCR, one row per CDR3 protein. Among around 870,000 distinct CDR3 sequences listed, 25% to 35% were seen once. Donors were healthy Caucasian individuals from Russia aged roughly 6 to 95. The origin of this receptor is a woman of 80 years or more in good health. The sample consisted of blood. The chain has TRBV6-2 or TRBV6-3 and TRBJ2-7, with 9 nucleotides matching TRBD1. The CDR3 DNA reads TGTGCCAGCACGAAAATAACAGGGGGCGATTACGAGCAGTACTTC. Translation gives CASTKITGGDYEQYF.